Listed here are 22 T cell receptor beta chains from one sample, sequenced in a study of early T cells in non-severe SARS-CoV-2 infection. TCRdb recomputed calls from the 5' RACE reads with MiXCR, one row per CDR3 protein. The sample lists roughly 70,000 distinct CDR3 sequences, approximately 13% seen once, with 4.5% to 5.5% in the top ten. The specimen sequenced was whole blood. Receptors originate from an adult who was a healthcare worker with PCR-confirmed SARS-CoV-2 infection or an uninfected control (not recorded which).

In this sample, this clonotype turned up a few times. This chain connects TRBV10-3 to TRBJ2-3, with D possibly being TRBD1 (6 bases). CDR3 length: 16 amino acids. CDR1 and CDR2 (germline): ENHRY, SYGVKD. V was cut by 6 bases and J by 4 bases, with 20 bases left in between. The chain's CDR3 is CAISDRQDIRSDTQYF. The CDR3 DNA is TGTGCCATCAGCGACCGACAGGATATACGCTCAGATACGCAGTATTTT.

This clonotype was recorded many times. The chain couples TRBV2 to TRBJ1-1; TRBD1 might be the D (5 bases). The V and J ends lost 10 bases and 11 bases respectively, with 17 bases between them. The germline V gene encodes CDR1 SNHLY and CDR2 FYNNEI. This CDR3 spans 11 amino acids. As DNA, the CDR3 is TGTGCCACCACTGGGGCCGCTGCCGCTTTCTTT. It codes for CATTGAAAAFF.

The genes are TRBV7-2 and TRBJ2-2, with D maybe TRBD1 (5 bases). Trimming cost V 5 bases and J 1 base, with 8 bases left between them. Per germline, CDR1 SGHTA and CDR2 FQGNSA. The CDR3 runs 14 residues. CDR3 nucleotide sequence: TGTGCCAGCAGCCCGACAGAGAACACCGGGGAGCTGTTTTTT. Its protein product is CASSPTENTGELFF.

There are a few counts of this clonotype. The chain employs TRBV12-3 or TRBV12-4 and TRBJ2-7; D is ambiguous. The CDR3 spans 11 residues. V gave up 3 bases and J gave up 5 bases, with 5 bases separating them. The CDR3: CASSFSHEQYF. The DNA of the CDR3 is TGTGCCAGCAGTTTTTCCCACGAGCAGTACTTC.

V and J are TRBV30 and TRBJ2-5; a possible D gene is TRBD1 (7 bases). V dropped 5 bases and J dropped 4 bases, with 20 bases sitting between them. Germline CDR1 reads GTSNPN; CDR2 reads SVGIG (reference sequence). CDR3 length: 15 amino acids. The CDR3 nucleotides read TGTGCCTGGGGAAAAACCGGGACAGCGGGAGAGACCCAGTACTTC. Translating gives CAWGKTGTAGETQYF.

This clonotype has at least ten counts. The chain couples TRBV29-1 to TRBJ2-1; D perhaps matches TRBD2 (6 bases). The CDR3 runs 13 residues. The V gene lost 3 bases and the J gene lost 7 bases, with 13 bases spanning the gap. Germline V gene sequence: CDR1 SQVTM, CDR2 ANQGSEA. The CDR3 DNA reads TGCAGCGTTGAGGCTAGCGCGATGAATGAGCAGTTCTTC. It is translated as CSVEASAMNEQFF.

This rearrangement joins TRBV7-2 to TRBJ2-1; D call uncertain. Trimming stripped 1 base from V and 10 bases from J, with 14 bases between. Per germline, CDR1 SGHTA and CDR2 FQGNSA. This CDR3 is 14 amino acids long. CDR3 sequence reads: CASSLGGSLREQFF. The CDR3 coding sequence is TGTGCCAGCAGCTTAGGTGGTAGCCTCAGGGAGCAGTTCTTC.

This clonotype was counted many times. The V and J genes are TRBV7-8 and TRBJ1-4; D ambiguous. Germline assignment: CDR1 SGHVS and CDR2 FQNEAQ. CDR3 length: 15 amino acids. Trimming took off 2 bases at V and 9 bases at J, with 16 bases between the two ends. CDR3 in DNA: TGTGCCAGCAGCTTACAACCCCGGGCGTCGCAAAAACTGTTTTTT. This gives the protein CASSLQPRASQKLFF.

In its sample, this clonotype was seen a few times. The chain has TRBV12-3 or TRBV12-4 and TRBJ1-4; D is possibly TRBD1 (6 bases). Trimming shortened V by 3 bases and J by 7 bases, and 12 bases separated the two germline ends. This CDR3 has 14 amino acids. The CDR3 sequence: CASSLGRGFEKLFF. CDR3 coding DNA: TGTGCCAGCAGTTTGGGCAGGGGATTTGAAAAACTGTTTTTT.

V and J are TRBV18 and TRBJ1-6, with no clear D. Germline-derived CDR1 and CDR2 are KGHSH and LQKENI. The CDR3 has 16 amino acids. V shed 2 bases and J shed 1 base, with 9 bases lying between them. The CDR3 loop is CASSPATGSYNSPLHF. In nucleotides, the CDR3 is TGTGCCAGCTCACCAGCTACGGGTTCCTATAATTCACCCCTCCACTTT.

The chain employs TRBV5-1 and TRBJ2-6; D remains unclear. The CDR3 length is 18 residues. The germline V and J ends were trimmed by 1 base and 1 base, with 15 bases remaining between them. The germline V gene has CDR1 SGHRS and CDR2 YFSETQ. CDR3 sequence: CASSLSRERHSGANVLTF. As DNA, the CDR3 is TGCGCCAGCAGCTTGTCAAGGGAACGGCATTCTGGGGCCAACGTCCTGACTTTC.

The chain carries TRBV11-2 and TRBJ2-2; D is possibly TRBD1 (5 bases). Per germline, CDR1 SGHAT and CDR2 FQNNGV. Trimming removed 3 bases at V and 3 bases at J, with 8 bases between. This CDR3 is 14 amino acids long. The CDR3 bases are TGTGCCAGCAGCTTTGCCAGGGACACCGGGGAGCTGTTTTTT. As protein: CASSFARDTGELFF.

This clonotype came up many times. The V call is TRBV4-2, the J call TRBJ2-5; D remains unclear. The V end lost 3 bases, the J end lost 5 bases, and 10 bases lay between the germline ends. Looked up from germline, CDR1 is LGHNA and CDR2 is YNFKEQ. The CDR3 runs 13 residues. CDR3 sequence reads: CASSQGRVETQYF. CDR3 coding DNA: TGTGCCAGCAGCCAGGGCCGGGTTGAGACCCAGTACTTC.

This clonotype was counted at least ten times. The chain recombines TRBV5-1 with TRBJ2-5; TRBD2 agrees at 10 bases. The CDR3 is 16 amino acids. The V gene's germline CDR1 is SGHRS and CDR2 YFSETQ. The V and J ends lost 1 base and 5 bases, in that order; junction bases with no gene match: 8. CDR3 residues: CASSLRQRGGAETQYF. CDR3 in DNA: TGCGCCAGCAGCTTGAGGCAGCGGGGGGGCGCGGAGACCCAGTACTTC.

The sample holds many counts of this clonotype. The rearrangement uses TRBV7-2 and TRBJ2-7, with D unresolved. Germline V lookup: CDR1 SGHTA, CDR2 FQGNSA. The CDR3 runs to 11 residues. V lost 5 bases and J 7 bases, leaving 9 bases between the germline ends. The CDR3 reads CASSRSSEQYF. CDR3 coding DNA: TGTGCCAGCAGCAGGTCCTCGGAGCAGTACTTC.

This clonotype has at least ten counts. The CDR3 loop reads CASSGGETQYF. The CDR3 nucleotides read TGTGCCAGCAGTGGGGGAGAGACCCAGTACTTC. The chain has TRBV2 and TRBJ2-5; the D is unclear. V lost 4 bases to trimming and J lost 4 bases, with 4 bases between them. The CDR3 runs to 11 residues. Germline V gene lookup returns CDR1 SNHLY and CDR2 FYNNEI.

The genes are TRBV19 and TRBJ2-5, with D perhaps TRBD2 (5 bases). The V end was cut by 6 bases, the J end by 4 bases, with 15 bases between. The CDR3 has 14 amino acids. The germline gives CDR1 LNHDA, CDR2 SQIVND (reference sequence). The CDR3 reads CASRTQGGGETQYF. DNA for the CDR3: TGTGCCAGTAGGACGCAAGGAGGAGGAGAGACCCAGTACTTC.

This clonotype was picked up a small number of times. V and J are TRBV5-6 and TRBJ2-6; possible D gene TRBD2, 6 bases. This CDR3 contains 18 residues. CDR1 is SGHDT, CDR2 YYEEEE, per germline. With 0 bases removed from V and 4 bases from J, the gap between germline ends came to 17 bases. CDR3: CASSLARRRGDGANVLTF. The CDR3 bases are TGTGCCAGCAGCTTGGCCCGACGGCGGGGAGACGGGGCCAACGTCCTGACTTTC.

The sample holds a few counts of this clonotype. The V and J genes are TRBV25-1 and TRBJ2-4; 8 positions match TRBD1. Losses at the gene ends were 4 bases for V and 4 bases for J; bases not matched to a gene: 6. The CDR3 length is 15 residues. Germline V gives CDR1 MGHDK, CDR2 SYGVNS. DNA for the CDR3: TGTGCCAGCAGTGTGTACCGGACAGGGAAAAACATTCAGTACTTC. This codes for CASSVYRTGKNIQYF.

The sample holds many counts of this clonotype. The J gene is TRBJ2-1, the V gene TRBV9; D gene uncertain. From germline, CDR1 is SGDLS and CDR2 YYNGEE. The CDR3 covers 13 residues. Trimming pared 7 bases from V and 0 bases from J, leaving 8 bases between. The CDR3 reads CASGPSSYNEQFF. The CDR3, as DNA: TGTGCCAGCGGACCGAGCTCCTACAATGAGCAGTTCTTC.

The sample holds a few counts of this clonotype. V and J are TRBV15 and TRBJ2-5; TRBD2 is a possible D gene (6 bases). The germline gives CDR1 LNHNV, CDR2 YYDKDF (reference sequence). V lost 5 bases and J lost 2, with 12 bases in between. CDR3 length equals 14 residues. CDR3 DNA: TGTGCCACCAGCCGAAATAGCGGACAAGAGACCCAGTACTTC. Translating gives CATSRNSGQETQYF.

This clonotype was recorded many times. V gene TRBV11-2 combines with J gene TRBJ2-5; 7 nucleotides line up with TRBD1. CDR1 and CDR2 (germline): SGHAT, FQNNGV. CDR3 size: 12 residues. V lost 4 bases and J lost 7; bases outside the gene matches: 3. In DNA, the CDR3 is TGTGCCAGCAGCTACGGGACAGCGACCCAGTACTTC. Amino acid sequence: CASSYGTATQYF.